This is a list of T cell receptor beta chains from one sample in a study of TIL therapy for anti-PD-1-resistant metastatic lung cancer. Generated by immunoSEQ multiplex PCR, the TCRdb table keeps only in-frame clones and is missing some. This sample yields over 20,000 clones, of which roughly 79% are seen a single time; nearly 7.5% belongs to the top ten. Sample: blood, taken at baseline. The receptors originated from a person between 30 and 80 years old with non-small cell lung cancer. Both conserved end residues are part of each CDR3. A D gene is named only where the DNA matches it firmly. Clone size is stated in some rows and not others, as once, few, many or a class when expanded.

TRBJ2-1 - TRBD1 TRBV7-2 TGTGCCAGCTCCCTGGGACAGGGGGATAATGAGCAGTTCTTC CASSLGQGDNEQFF
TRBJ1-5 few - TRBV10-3 TGTGCCATCAGTGATCCCTGGAATCAGGCCCAGCATTTT CAISDPWNQAQHF
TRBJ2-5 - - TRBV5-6 TGTGCCAGCAGCTTGGGGGCAGGGCGGGAGACCCAGTACTTC CASSLGAGRETQYF
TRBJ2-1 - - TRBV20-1 TGCAGTGCCAGACAGGAGCAGTTCTTC CSARQEQFF
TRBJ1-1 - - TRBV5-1 TGCGCCAGCAGCTTGTTGGGGGCAATGAACACTGAAGCTTTCTTT CASSLLGAMNTEAFF
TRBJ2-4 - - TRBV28 TGTGCCAGCAGTTCCGGGCTCCAAAACATTCAGTACTTC CASSSGLQNIQYF
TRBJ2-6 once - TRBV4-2 TGTGCCAGCAGCCAAGACAAGGGCTCTGGGGCCAACGTCCTGACTTTC CASSQDKGSGANVLTF
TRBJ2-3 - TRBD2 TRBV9 TGTGCCAGCAGTCGGGAGGGAGACCTTTCTACAGATACGCAGTATTTT CASSREGDLSTDTQYF
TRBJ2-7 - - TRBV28 TGTGCCAGCAGTCCCGCAGGGGGGGCTACCTACGAGCAGTACTTC CASSPAGGATYEQYF
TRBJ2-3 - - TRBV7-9 TGTGCCAGCAGCTTAGTAGGGTCAGGGATCCAGTATTTT CASSLVGSGIQYF
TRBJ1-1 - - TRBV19 TGTGCCAGTAGTCCTTTGTCTCTTGAAGCTTTCTTT CASSPLSLEAFF
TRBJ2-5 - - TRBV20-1 TGCAGTGTCAGACTAGAGACCCAGTACTTC CSVRLETQYF
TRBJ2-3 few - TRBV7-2 TGTGCCAGCAGCTTCCTAGGGCGGAACACAGATACGCAGTATTTT CASSFLGRNTDTQYF